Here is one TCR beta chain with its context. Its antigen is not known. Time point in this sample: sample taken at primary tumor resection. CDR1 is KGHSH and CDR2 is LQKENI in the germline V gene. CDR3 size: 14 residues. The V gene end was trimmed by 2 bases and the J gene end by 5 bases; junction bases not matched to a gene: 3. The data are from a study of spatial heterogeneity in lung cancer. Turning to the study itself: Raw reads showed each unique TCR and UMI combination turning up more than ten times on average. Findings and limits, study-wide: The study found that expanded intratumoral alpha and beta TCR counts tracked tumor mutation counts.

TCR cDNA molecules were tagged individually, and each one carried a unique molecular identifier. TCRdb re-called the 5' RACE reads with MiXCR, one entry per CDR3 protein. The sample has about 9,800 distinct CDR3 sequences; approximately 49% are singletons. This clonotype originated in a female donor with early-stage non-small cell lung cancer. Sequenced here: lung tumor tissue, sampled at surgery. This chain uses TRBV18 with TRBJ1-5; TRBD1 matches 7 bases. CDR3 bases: TGTGCCAGCTCACCAGACAGGGCTGATCAGCCCCAGCATTTT. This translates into CASSPDRADQPQHF.